This passage covers 5 T cell receptor beta chains from one sample sequenced in a study of blood T cells in healthy people across ages. A second PCR of about 6 to 12 cycles used a sample-barcoded 5' primer and a J-beta primer mix. MiXCR, applied by TCRdb to the 5' RACE reads, yields one record per CDR3 protein. The sample gives 600,000 to 850,000 distinct CDR3 sequences, 25% of which show up once; around 9.2% is in the top ten. The data were also submitted as part of a second study, on T cells of mothers and their children.

Sequenced: blood. The origin of the receptors is a boy younger than 18 in good health.

The chain recombines TRBV7-8 with TRBJ1-5, with a possible D match to TRBD1 (5 bases). With 4 bases removed from V and 7 bases from J, the gap between germline ends came to 17 bases. The CDR3 totals 15 residues. The germline gives CDR1 SGHVS, CDR2 FQNEAQ. CDR3 sequence (DNA): TGTGCCAGCAGCTCCCAGTTTTTCGGGGGGCAGCCCCAGCATTTT. Protein product: CASSSQFFGGQPQHF.

The CDR3 loop reads CASSSDRVSNQPQHF. For the CDR3, the DNA is TGTGCCAGCAGTTCCGACAGGGTGAGCAATCAGCCCCAGCATTTT. The chain joins TRBV12-3 or TRBV12-4 to TRBJ1-5; the match to TRBD1 covers 7 bases. The CDR3 is made up of 15 amino acids. J was trimmed by 1 base and V by 4 bases; bases with no gene match: 4.

The chain combines TRBV29-1 with TRBJ1-2; 7 bases match TRBD1. The CDR3 is 13 amino acids. CDR1 and CDR2 (germline): SQVTM, ANQGSEA. V was pared by 4 bases and J by 6 bases, with 8 bases of the junction left unmatched. The CDR3 sequence is CSVAEAGGNGYTF. The CDR3 DNA follows: TGCAGCGTTGCGGAAGCAGGGGGTAATGGCTACACCTTC. The entire variable domain, with the rest obtained from reference TRBV29-1 and TRBJ1-2, is as follows: SAVISQKPSRDICQRGTSLTIQCQVDSQVTMMFWYRQQPGQSLTLIATANQGSEATYESGFVIDKFPISRPNLTFSTLTVSNMSPEDSSIYLCSVAEAGGNGYTFGSGTRLTVV.

The gene calls are TRBV27 and TRBJ2-5; a possible D gene is TRBD2 (5 bases). V was trimmed by 2 bases and J by 4 bases, leaving 14 bases between them. The CDR3 extends over 15 amino acids. CDR1 is MNHEY, CDR2 SMNVEV, per germline (reference sequence). The CDR3 DNA is TGTGCCAGCAGTTTAGAGGGTCGCCGCGTAGAGACCCAGTACTTC. Its translation: CASSLEGRRVETQYF.

This clonotype has more than one count but fewer than ten. The rearrangement joins TRBV20-1 to TRBJ2-4; D unresolved. Trimming pared 5 bases from V and 0 bases from J, leaving 8 bases between. Looked up from germline, CDR1 is DFQATT and CDR2 is SNEGSKA (reference sequence). The length of the CDR3 is 13 residues. This CDR3 is CSAAALAKNIQYF. In DNA, the CDR3 is TGCAGTGCTGCCGCTTTAGCCAAAAACATTCAGTACTTC.